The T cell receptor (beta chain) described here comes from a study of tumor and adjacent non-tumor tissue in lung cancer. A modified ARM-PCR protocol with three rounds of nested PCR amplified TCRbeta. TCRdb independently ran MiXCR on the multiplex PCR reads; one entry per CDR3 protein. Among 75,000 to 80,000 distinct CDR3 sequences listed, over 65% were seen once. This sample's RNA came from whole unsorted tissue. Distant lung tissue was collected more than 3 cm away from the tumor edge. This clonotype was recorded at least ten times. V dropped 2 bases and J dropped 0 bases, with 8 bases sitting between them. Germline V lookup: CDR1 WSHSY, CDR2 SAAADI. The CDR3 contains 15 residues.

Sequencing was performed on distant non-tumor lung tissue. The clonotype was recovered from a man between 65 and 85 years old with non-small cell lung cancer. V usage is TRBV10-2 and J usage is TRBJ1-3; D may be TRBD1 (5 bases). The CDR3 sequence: CASSEGADSGNTIYF. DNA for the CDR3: TGCGCCAGCAGTGAGGGGGCCGACTCTGGAAACACCATATATTTT.